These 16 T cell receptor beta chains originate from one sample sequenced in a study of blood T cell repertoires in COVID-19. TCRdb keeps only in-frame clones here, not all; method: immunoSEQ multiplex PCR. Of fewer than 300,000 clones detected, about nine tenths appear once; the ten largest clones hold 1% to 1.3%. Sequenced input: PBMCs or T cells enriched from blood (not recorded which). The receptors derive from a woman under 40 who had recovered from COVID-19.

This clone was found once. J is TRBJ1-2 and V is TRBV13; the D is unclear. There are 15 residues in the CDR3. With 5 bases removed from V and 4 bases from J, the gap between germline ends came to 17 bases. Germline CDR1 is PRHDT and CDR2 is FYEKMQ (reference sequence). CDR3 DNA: TGTGCCAGCAGCCCGACCGGTGAGGGAGGCTATGGCTACACCTTC. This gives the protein CASSPTGEGGYGYTF. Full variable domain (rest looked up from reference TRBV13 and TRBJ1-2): AAGVIQSPRHLIKEKRETATLKCYPIPRHDTVYWYQQGPGQDPQFLISFYEKMQSDKGSIPDRFSAQQFSDYHSELNMSSLELGDSALYFCASSPTGEGGYGYTFGSGTRLTVV.

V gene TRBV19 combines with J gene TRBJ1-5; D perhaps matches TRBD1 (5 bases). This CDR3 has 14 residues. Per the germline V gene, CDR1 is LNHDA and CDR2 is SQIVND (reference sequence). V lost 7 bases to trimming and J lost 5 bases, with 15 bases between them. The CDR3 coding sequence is TGTGCCAGTAAAGGGGAACAGTGGGATCAGCCCCAGCATTTT. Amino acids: CASKGEQWDQPQHF.

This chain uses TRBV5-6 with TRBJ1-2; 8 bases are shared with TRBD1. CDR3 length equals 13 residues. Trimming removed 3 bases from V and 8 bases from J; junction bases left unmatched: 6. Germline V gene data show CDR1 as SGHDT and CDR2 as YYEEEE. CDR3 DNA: TGTGCCAGCAGCTACGGACAGGGTAAAGGCTACACCTTC. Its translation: CASSYGQGKGYTF.

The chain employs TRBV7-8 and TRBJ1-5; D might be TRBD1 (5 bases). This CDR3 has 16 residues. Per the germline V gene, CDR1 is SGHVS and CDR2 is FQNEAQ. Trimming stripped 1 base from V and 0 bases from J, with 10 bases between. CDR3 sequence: CASSLGGKLSNQPQHF. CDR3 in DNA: TGTGCCAGCAGCTTAGGGGGCAAACTTAGCAATCAGCCCCAGCATTTT.

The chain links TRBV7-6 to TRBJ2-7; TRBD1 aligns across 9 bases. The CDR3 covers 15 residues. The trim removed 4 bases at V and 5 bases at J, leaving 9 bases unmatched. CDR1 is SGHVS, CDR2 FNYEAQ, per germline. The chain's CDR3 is CASSSAGTGTDEQYF. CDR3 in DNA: TGTGCCAGCAGCTCTGCCGGGACAGGGACCGACGAGCAGTACTTC.

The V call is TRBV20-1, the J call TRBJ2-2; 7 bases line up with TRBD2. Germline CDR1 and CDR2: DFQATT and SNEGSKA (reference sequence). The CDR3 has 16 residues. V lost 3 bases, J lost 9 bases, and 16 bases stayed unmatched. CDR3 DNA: TGCAGTGCTAGTGGGGCTAGCGGAGCGTCTAGCAGGGAGCTGTTTTTT. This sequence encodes CSASGASGASSRELFF.

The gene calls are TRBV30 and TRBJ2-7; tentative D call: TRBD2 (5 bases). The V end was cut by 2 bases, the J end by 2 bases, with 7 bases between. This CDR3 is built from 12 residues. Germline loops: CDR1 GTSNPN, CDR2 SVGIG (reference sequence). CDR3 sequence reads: CAWSSGTYEQYF. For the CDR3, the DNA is TGTGCCTGGAGTAGCGGAACCTACGAGCAGTACTTC.

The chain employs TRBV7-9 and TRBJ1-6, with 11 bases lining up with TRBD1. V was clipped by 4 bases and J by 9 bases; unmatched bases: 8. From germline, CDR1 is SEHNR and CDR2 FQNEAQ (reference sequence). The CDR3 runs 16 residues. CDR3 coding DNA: TGTGCCAGCAGCTCCGGACAGGGGGCTCCGTCTTCACCCCTCCACTTT. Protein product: CASSSGQGAPSSPLHF.

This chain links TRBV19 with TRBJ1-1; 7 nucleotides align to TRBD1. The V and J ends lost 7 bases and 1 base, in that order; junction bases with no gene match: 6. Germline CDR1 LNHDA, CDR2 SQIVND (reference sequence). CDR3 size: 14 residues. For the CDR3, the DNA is TGTGCCAGTAACCCGACAGGGACGAACACTGAAGCTTTCTTT. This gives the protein CASNPTGTNTEAFF.

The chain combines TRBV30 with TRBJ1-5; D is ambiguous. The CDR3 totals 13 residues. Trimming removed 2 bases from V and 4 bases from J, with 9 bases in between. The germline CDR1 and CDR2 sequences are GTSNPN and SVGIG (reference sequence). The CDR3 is CAWSNSGNQPQHF. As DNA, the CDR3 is TGTGCCTGGAGTAATTCGGGGAATCAGCCCCAGCATTTT.

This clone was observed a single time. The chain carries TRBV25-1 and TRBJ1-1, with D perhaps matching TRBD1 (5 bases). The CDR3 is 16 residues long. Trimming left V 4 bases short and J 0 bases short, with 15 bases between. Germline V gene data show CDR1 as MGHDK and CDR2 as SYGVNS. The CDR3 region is CASSALTDRLNTEAFF. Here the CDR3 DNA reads TGTGCCAGCAGTGCCTTGACAGACCGTTTGAACACTGAAGCTTTCTTT.

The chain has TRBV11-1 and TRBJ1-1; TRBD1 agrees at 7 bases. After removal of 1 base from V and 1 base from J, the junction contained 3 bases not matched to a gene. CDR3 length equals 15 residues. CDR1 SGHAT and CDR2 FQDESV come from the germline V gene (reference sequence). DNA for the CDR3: TGTGCCAGCAGCTTAGGCGGGACAGAGAACACTGAAGCTTTCTTT. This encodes CASSLGGTENTEAFF. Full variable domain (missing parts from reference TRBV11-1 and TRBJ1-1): EAEVAQSPRYKITEKSQAVAFWCDPISGHATLYWYRQILGQGPELLVQFQDESVVDDSQLPKDRFSAERLKGVDSTLKIQPAELGDSAMYLCASSLGGTENTEAFFGQGTRLTVV.

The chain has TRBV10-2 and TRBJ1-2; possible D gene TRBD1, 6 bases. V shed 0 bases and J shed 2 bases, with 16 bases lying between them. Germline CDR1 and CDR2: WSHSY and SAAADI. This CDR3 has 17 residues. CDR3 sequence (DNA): TGCGCCAGCAGTGAGTCGGTCAGGGGCTTGAACAACTATGGCTACACCTTC. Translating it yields CASSESVRGLNNYGYTF.

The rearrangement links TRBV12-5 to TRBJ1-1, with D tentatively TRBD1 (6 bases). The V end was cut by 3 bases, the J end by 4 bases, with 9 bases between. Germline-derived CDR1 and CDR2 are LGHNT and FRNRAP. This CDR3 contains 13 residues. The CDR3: CASGFGRGTEAFF. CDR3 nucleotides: TGTGCTAGTGGTTTCGGCAGGGGCACTGAAGCTTTCTTT.

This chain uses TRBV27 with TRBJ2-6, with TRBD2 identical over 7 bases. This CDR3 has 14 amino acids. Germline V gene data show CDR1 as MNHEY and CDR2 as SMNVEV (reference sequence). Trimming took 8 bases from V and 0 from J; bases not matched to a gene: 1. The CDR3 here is CASGDYSGANVLTF. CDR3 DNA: TGTGCCAGCGGGGACTACTCTGGGGCCAACGTCCTGACTTTC.

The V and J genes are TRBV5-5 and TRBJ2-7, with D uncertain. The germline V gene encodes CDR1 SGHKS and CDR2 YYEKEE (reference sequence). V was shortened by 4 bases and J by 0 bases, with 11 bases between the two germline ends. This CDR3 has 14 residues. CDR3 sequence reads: CASSRPRISYEQYF. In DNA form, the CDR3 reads TGTGCCAGCAGCCGTCCTAGAATCTCCTACGAGCAGTACTTC.